What follows are 9 T cell receptor beta chains derived from one specimen sequenced in a study of T cell changes during pregnancy in multiple sclerosis. Libraries were prepared by immunoSEQ multiplex PCR; TCRdb keeps only in-frame clonotypes and omits some of them. The sample holds over 45,000 clones, 92% seen once. Sequencing used CD4+ T cells from peripheral blood mononuclear cells, obtained after pregnancy. Source of these receptors: a female donor with multiple sclerosis, enrolled in a pregnancy study.

The chain uses TRBV7-2 and TRBJ2-5; the D gene is possibly TRBD2 (5 bases). The end of the DNA is better explained by TRBJ2-7, so the J call may be wrong. Germline loops: CDR1 SGHTA, CDR2 FQGNSA. CDR3 size: 14 residues. CDR3 coding DNA: TGTGCCAGCAGTCGGGATCTAATTTACTACGAGCAGTACTTC. It is translated as CASSRDLIYYEQYF.

The chain uses TRBV19 and TRBJ2-5; D perhaps matches TRBD1 (6 bases). CDR1 is LNHDA and CDR2 is SQIVND in the germline V gene (reference sequence). V lost 4 bases and J 5 bases, leaving 11 bases between the germline ends. This CDR3 contains 13 residues. The CDR3 DNA is TGTGCCAGTAGTACAGGGGTCGTGGAGACCCAGTACTTC. Amino acid sequence: CASSTGVVETQYF.

The chain has TRBV6-5 and TRBJ2-1, with D possibly being TRBD1 (7 bases). V was pared by 1 base and J by 10 bases, with 17 bases between. Germline CDR1 is MNHEY and CDR2 is SVGAGI. The CDR3 is made up of 15 amino acids. The DNA of the CDR3 is TGTGCCAGCAGTTACTGGGGGAAGGGGGCGGGGGAGCAGTTCTTC. This codes for CASSYWGKGAGEQFF.

The V gene is TRBV5-8, the J gene TRBJ2-1, with TRBD2 identical over 8 bases. CDR3 size: 15 residues. Germline assignment: CDR1 SGHTS and CDR2 YDEGEE. V trimming: 4 bases; J trimming: 8 bases; junction bases outside the gene matches: 11. The CDR3 bases are TGTGCCAGCAGCGCGGGGACTAGAAGGTTGCATGAGCAGTTCTTC. Its protein product is CASSAGTRRLHEQFF.

The gene calls are TRBV23-1 and TRBJ2-7, with D possibly being TRBD2 (6 bases). TRBV23-1 is classed as an ORF, of uncertain function. CDR3 length equals 14 residues. Trimming shortened V by 2 bases and J by 0 bases, and 8 bases separated the two germline ends. The DNA for the CDR3 is TGCGCCAGCAGTCAAGGACTAAACTCCTACGAGCAGTACTTC. It translates to CASSQGLNSYEQYF.

The V gene is TRBV9, the J gene TRBJ2-1, with D uncertain. Germline V gene sequence: CDR1 SGDLS, CDR2 YYNGEE. This CDR3 region has 13 residues. The V and J ends lost 0 bases and 6 bases respectively, with 7 bases between them. The CDR3 DNA reads as TGTGCCAGCAGCGTAGTCCCCGGCAATGAGCAGTTCTTC. Translation gives CASSVVPGNEQFF.

The chain is built from TRBV25-1 and TRBJ2-5, with D tentatively TRBD2 (5 bases). Trimming left V 6 bases short and J 2 bases short, with 19 bases between. The CDR3 has 16 amino acids. Germline CDR1 and CDR2: MGHDK and SYGVNS. In DNA, the CDR3 is TGTGCCAGCAGCGATTACAACGAGGGAGTACAAGAGACCCAGTACTTC. Residues: CASSDYNEGVQETQYF.

This clone was counted between two and nine times. The chain has TRBV10-1 and TRBJ1-1; the D is unclear. Trimming took off 4 bases at V and 0 bases at J, with 12 bases between the two ends. The germline V gene has CDR1 WNHNN and CDR2 SYGVQD (reference sequence). The length of the CDR3 is 15 residues. CDR3 loop: CASSVGEGMNTEAFF. The CDR3 nucleotides read TGCGCCAGCAGTGTCGGGGAAGGGATGAACACTGAAGCTTTCTTT.

The genes are TRBV19 and TRBJ2-2; maybe TRBD2 (6 bases). The V end was cut by 6 bases, the J end by 6 bases, with 29 bases between. This CDR3 is built from 19 residues. Per the germline V gene, CDR1 is LNHDA and CDR2 is SQIVND (reference sequence). DNA of the CDR3: TGTGCCAGTAGAGGTCCTCTGGCAGGAGGGCAGATAACCGCCGGGGAGCTGTTTTTT. Amino acids: CASRGPLAGGQITAGELFF.